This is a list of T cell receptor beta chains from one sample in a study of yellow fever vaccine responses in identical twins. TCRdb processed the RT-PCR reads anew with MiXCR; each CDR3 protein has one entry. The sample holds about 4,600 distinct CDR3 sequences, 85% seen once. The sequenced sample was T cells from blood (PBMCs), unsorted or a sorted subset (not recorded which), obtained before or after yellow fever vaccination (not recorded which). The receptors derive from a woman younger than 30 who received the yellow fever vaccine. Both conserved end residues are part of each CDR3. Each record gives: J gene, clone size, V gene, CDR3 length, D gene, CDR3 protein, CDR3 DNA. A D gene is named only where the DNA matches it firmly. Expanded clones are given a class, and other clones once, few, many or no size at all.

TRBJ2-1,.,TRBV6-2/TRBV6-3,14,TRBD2,CATLREGWDNEQFF,TGTGCCACCCTTCGGGAGGGGTGGGACAATGAGCAGTTCTTC
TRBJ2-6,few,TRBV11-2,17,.,CASSSRTDHSGANVLTF,TGTGCCAGCAGCTCTCGGACAGATCACTCTGGGGCCAACGTCCTGACTTTC
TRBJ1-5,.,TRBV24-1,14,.,CATSDPRPNQPQHF,TGTGCCACCAGTGATCCACGGCCTAATCAGCCCCAGCATTTT
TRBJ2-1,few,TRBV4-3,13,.,CASSQALEGEQFF,TGCGCCAGCAGCCAAGCTCTGGAGGGTGAGCAGTTCTTC
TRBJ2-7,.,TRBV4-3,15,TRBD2,CASSQLPGLAEEQYF,TGCGCCAGCAGCCAATTACCGGGACTAGCGGAAGAGCAGTACTTC
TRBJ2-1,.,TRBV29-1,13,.,CSVEDGNDNEQFF,TGCAGCGTTGAAGACGGCAACGACAATGAGCAGTTCTTC
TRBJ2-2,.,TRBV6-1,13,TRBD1,CAGQGVNTGELFF,TGTGCCGGACAGGGGGTTAACACCGGGGAGCTGTTTTTT
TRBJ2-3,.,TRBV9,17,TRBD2,CASSFFSGTSLVDTQYF,TGTGCCAGCAGCTTCTTCTCCGGGACTAGTTTGGTCGATACGCAGTATTTT
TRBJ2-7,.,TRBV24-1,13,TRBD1,CATGGTGTHEQYF,TGTGCCACCGGGGGGACAGGGACCCACGAGCAGTACTTC
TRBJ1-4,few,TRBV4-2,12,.,CASSRKSEKLFF,TGTGCCAGCAGCCGCAAAAGCGAAAAACTGTTTTTT
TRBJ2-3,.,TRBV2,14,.,CASSSDPSTDTQYF,TGTGCCAGCAGTAGCGATCCCTCCACAGATACGCAGTATTTT
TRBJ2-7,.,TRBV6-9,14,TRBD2,CASSYLAGFYEQYF,TGTGCCAGCAGTTATCTAGCGGGGTTTTACGAGCAGTACTTC
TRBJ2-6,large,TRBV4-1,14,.,CASSHGSGANVLTF,TGCGCCAGCAGCCATGGCTCTGGGGCCAACGTCCTGACTTTC
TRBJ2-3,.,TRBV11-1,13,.,CASSHPERDTQYF,TGTGCCAGCAGCCACCCAGAGAGGGATACGCAGTATTTT
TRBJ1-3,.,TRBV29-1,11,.,CGVRGGNTIYF,TGCGGGGTCCGAGGTGGAAACACCATATATTTT
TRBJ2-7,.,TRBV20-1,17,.,CSARAGRGGGYPYEQYF,TGCAGTGCTAGAGCCGGAAGAGGGGGTGGATACCCCTACGAGCAGTACTTC
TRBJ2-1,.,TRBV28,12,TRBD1,CASSSDRGEQFF,TGTGCCAGCAGCTCGGACAGGGGTGAGCAGTTCTTC
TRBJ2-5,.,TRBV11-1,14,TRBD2,CASSLASGGETQYF,TGTGCCAGCAGCTTAGCGTCGGGGGGAGAGACCCAGTACTTC
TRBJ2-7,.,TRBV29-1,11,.,CSVDSSYEQYF,TGCAGCGTGGACAGTTCCTACGAGCAGTACTTC
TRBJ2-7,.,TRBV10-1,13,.,CASSESGIYEQYF,TGCGCCAGCAGTGAGTCCGGGATCTACGAGCAGTACTTC
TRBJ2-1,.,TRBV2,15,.,CASSEGGWSYNEQFF,TGTGCCAGCAGTGAAGGGGGCTGGAGCTACAATGAGCAGTTCTTC
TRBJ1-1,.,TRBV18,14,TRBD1,CASSRPGQKTEAFF,TGTGCCAGCTCACGACCGGGACAGAAAACTGAAGCTTTCTTT
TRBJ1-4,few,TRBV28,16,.,CASSSPKTDQNEKLFF,TGTGCCAGCAGTTCCCCTAAGACAGACCAAAATGAAAAACTGTTTTTT
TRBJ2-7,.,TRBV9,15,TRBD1,CASSATGTEIYEQYF,TGTGCCAGCAGCGCAACCGGGACAGAAATCTACGAGCAGTACTTC
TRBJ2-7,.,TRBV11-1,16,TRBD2,CASSPLRLAGALEQYF,TGTGCCAGCAGTCCTCTCAGACTAGCGGGAGCGCTCGAGCAGTACTTC
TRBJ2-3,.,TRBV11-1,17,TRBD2,CASSFPLAETNTDTQYF,TGTGCCAGCAGCTTCCCGCTAGCGGAGACGAACACAGATACGCAGTATTTT
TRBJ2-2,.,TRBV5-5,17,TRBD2,CASSLGASGRTTGELFF,TGTGCCAGCAGCTTGGGAGCTAGCGGGAGGACCACCGGGGAGCTGTTTTTT
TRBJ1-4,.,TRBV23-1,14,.,CASSTGPTNEKLFF,TGCGCCAGCAGCACAGGACCAACTAATGAAAAACTGTTTTTT
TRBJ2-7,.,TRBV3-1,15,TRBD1,CASSPTGTATYEQYF,TGTGCCAGCAGCCCGACCGGGACAGCTACCTACGAGCAGTACTTC
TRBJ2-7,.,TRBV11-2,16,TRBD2,CASSLRPSGGGREQYF,TGTGCCAGCAGCTTAAGACCTAGCGGGGGGGGTAGGGAGCAGTACTTC
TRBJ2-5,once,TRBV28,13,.,CASSSRTTETQYF,TGTGCCAGCAGTTCTCGGACAACCGAGACCCAGTACTTC
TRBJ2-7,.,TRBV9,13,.,CASSETTGYEQYF,TGTGCCAGCAGCGAAACTACAGGCTACGAGCAGTACTTC
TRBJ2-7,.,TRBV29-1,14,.,CSASSDSPSYEQYF,TGCAGCGCTTCCTCTGACAGCCCCTCCTACGAGCAGTACTTC
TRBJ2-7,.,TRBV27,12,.,CASSSLGRDEYF,TGTGCCAGCAGTTCGCTTGGGCGGGATGAGTACTTC
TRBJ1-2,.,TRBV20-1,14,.,CSASDSATGYGYTF,TGCAGTGCTAGTGATTCAGCCACAGGGTATGGCTACACCTTC
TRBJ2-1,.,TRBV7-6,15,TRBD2,CASGPGTSGSYEQFF,TGTGCCAGCGGACCCGGGACTAGCGGGAGTTATGAGCAGTTCTTC
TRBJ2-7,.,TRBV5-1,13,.,CASSFAGTYEQYF,TGCGCCAGCAGCTTTGCAGGTACCTACGAGCAGTACTTC
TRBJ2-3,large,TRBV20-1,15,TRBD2,CSARESGRIADTQYF,TGCAGTGCTAGAGAAAGCGGGAGGATTGCAGATACGCAGTATTTT
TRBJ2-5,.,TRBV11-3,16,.,CASTQMGGPYQETQYF,TGTGCCAGCACCCAAATGGGGGGTCCGTACCAAGAGACCCAGTACTTC
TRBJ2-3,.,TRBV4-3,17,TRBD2,CASSQDVTSPWWDTQYF,TGCGCCAGCAGCCAAGATGTGACTAGCCCGTGGTGGGATACGCAGTATTTT
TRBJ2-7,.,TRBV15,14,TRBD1,CATSTPGQPYEQYF,TGTGCCACCAGCACGCCGGGACAGCCCTACGAGCAGTACTTC
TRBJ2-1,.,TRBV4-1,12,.,CASSQVGGGQFF,TGCGCCAGCAGCCAAGTGGGAGGGGGGCAGTTCTTC
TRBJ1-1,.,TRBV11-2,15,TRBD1,CASSLGQTMNTEAFF,TGTGCCAGCAGCCTGGGACAGACAATGAACACTGAAGCTTTCTTT
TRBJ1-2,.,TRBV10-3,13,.,CAISAPGDYGYTF,TGTGCCATCAGTGCACCAGGTGACTATGGCTACACCTTC
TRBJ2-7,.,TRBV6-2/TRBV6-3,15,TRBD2,CASSYSAGDSYEQYF,TGTGCCAGCAGTTACTCGGCGGGAGATAGCTACGAGCAGTACTTC
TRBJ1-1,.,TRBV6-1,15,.,CASTSRGFVNTEAFF,TGTGCCAGCACCAGCAGGGGTTTCGTGAACACTGAAGCTTTCTTT
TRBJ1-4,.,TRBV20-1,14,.,CSAQGGTTNEKLFF,TGCAGTGCTCAGGGTGGAACAACTAATGAAAAACTGTTTTTT
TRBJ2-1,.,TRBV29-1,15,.,CSVDGVSSFYNEQFF,TGCAGCGTTGATGGGGTGAGCAGTTTTTACAATGAGCAGTTCTTC
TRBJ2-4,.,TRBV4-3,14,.,CASSQGLAKNIQYF,TGCGCCAGCAGCCAAGGACTAGCCAAAAACATTCAGTACTTC
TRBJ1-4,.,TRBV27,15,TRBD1,CASSTTGTGGVKLFF,TGTGCCAGCAGTACAACCGGGACAGGGGGCGTAAAACTGTTTTTT
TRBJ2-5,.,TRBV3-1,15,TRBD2,CASSSTSGNQETQYF,TGTGCCAGCAGCTCCACTAGCGGGAACCAAGAGACCCAGTACTTC
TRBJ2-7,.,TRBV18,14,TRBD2,CASSPLVAGYEQYF,TGTGCCAGCTCACCATTGGTAGCGGGCTACGAGCAGTACTTC
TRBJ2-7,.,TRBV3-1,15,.,CASSQDRSLSYEQYF,TGTGCCAGCAGCCAAGATCGGTCTCTCTCCTACGAGCAGTACTTC